This T cell receptor beta chain was profiled in a study of OX40 agonist ivuxolimab in advanced cancers. Assay used: immunoSEQ multiplex PCR; TCRdb lists only in-frame clones, some missing. The data hold roughly 110,000 clones, with about nine tenths observed a single time. The germline CDR1 and CDR2 sequences are SGHTA and FQGNSA. The V and J ends lost 2 bases and 5 bases respectively, with 24 bases between them. The CDR3 contains 18 residues. This rearrangement joins TRBV7-2 to TRBJ1-1; D is unresolved. This receptor was taken from an adult with an advanced solid tumor such as melanoma, head and neck, liver or kidney cancer. Sample: CD4+ or CD8+ T cells sorted from blood, taken in a trial of the OX40 agonist ivuxolimab. The CDR3 loop is CASSLHPDPLVTRTEAFF. For the CDR3, the DNA is TGTGCCAGCAGCTTACATCCTGACCCGCTCGTAACTAGGACTGAAGCTTTCTTT.